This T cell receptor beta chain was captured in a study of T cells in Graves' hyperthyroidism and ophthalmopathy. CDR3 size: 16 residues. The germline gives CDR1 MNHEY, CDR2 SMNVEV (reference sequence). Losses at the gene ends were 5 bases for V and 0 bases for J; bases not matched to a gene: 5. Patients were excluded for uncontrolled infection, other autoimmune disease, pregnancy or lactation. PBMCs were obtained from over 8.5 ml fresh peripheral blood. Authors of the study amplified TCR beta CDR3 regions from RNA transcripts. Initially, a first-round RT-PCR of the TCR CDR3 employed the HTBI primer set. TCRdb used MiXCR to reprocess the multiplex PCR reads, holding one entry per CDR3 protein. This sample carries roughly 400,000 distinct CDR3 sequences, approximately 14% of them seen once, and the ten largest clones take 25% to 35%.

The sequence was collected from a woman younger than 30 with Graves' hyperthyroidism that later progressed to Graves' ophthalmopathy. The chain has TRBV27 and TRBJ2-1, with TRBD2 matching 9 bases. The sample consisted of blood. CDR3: CASSPFSGSSYNEQFF. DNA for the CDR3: TGTGCCAGCAGTCCCTTTAGCGGGAGCTCCTACAATGAGCAGTTCTTC.